This is a list of T cell receptor beta chains from one sample in a study of T cell responses to AZD1222 COVID-19 vaccine. TCRdb's table, derived via immunoSEQ multiplex PCR, lists solely in-frame clones and lacks some. This sample has around 140,000 clones, with around 93% found just once. This material consisted of peripheral blood, taken 28 days after the second AZD1222 dose. The source is an adult who received the AZD1222 COVID-19 vaccine. Each CDR3 is given with its conserved first and last residue. A D gene is named only where the DNA matches it firmly. Clone size is stated in some rows and not others, as once, few, many or a class when expanded.

J gene: TRBJ1-1
clone size: NA
V gene: TRBV2
D gene: TRBD1
CDR3 length: 15
CDR3 DNA: TGTGCCAGCAGCGGACAGGGCATTGGGTACACTGAAGCTTTCTTT
CDR3 protein: CASSGQGIGYTEAFF

J gene: TRBJ1-2
clone size: NA
V gene: TRBV11-2
D gene: NA
CDR3 length: 12
CDR3 DNA: TGTGCCAGCAGCTTACGGAACTATGGCTACACCTTC
CDR3 protein: CASSLRNYGYTF

J gene: TRBJ1-4
clone size: NA
V gene: TRBV28
D gene: NA
CDR3 length: 12
CDR3 DNA: TGTGCCAGCCGACAAGGTGATGAAAAACTGTTTTTT
CDR3 protein: CASRQGDEKLFF

J gene: TRBJ1-3
clone size: NA
V gene: TRBV7-2
D gene: NA
CDR3 length: 13
CDR3 DNA: TGTGCCAGCAGCTTAGCGGCATACGGCACCATATATTTT
CDR3 protein: CASSLAAYGTIYF

J gene: TRBJ2-5
clone size: NA
V gene: TRBV5-1
D gene: NA
CDR3 length: 12
CDR3 DNA: TGCGCCAGCAGCTTGGAGTCGGAGACCCAGTACTTC
CDR3 protein: CASSLESETQYF

J gene: TRBJ1-1
clone size: NA
V gene: TRBV6-5
D gene: NA
CDR3 length: 15
CDR3 DNA: TGTGCCAGCAGTTACCAATCCGGGGTTGGCACTGAAGCTTTCTTT
CDR3 protein: CASSYQSGVGTEAFF

J gene: TRBJ2-1
clone size: NA
V gene: TRBV7-2
D gene: NA
CDR3 length: 12
CDR3 DNA: TGTGCCAGCGTCCCGAATAGTCATGAGCAGTTCTTC
CDR3 protein: CASVPNSHEQFF

J gene: TRBJ2-5
clone size: few
V gene: TRBV5-4
D gene: NA
CDR3 length: 16
CDR3 DNA: TGTGCCAGCAGCTTGGAAACTAGAGCATACCAAGAGACCCAGTACTTC
CDR3 protein: CASSLETRAYQETQYF

J gene: TRBJ1-5
clone size: NA
V gene: TRBV25-1
D gene: NA
CDR3 length: 16
CDR3 DNA: TGTGCCAGCAGTGAATTTGCGTGGGGGGGGAATCAGCCCCAGCATTTT
CDR3 protein: CASSEFAWGGNQPQHF

J gene: TRBJ1-6
clone size: NA
V gene: TRBV7-2
D gene: NA
CDR3 length: 15
CDR3 DNA: TGTGCCAGCAGCCCCAACAGGGCCCTAGGAGGTCCCCTCCACTTT
CDR3 protein: CASSPNRALGGPLHF

J gene: TRBJ2-1
clone size: NA
V gene: TRBV18
D gene: TRBD2
CDR3 length: 16
CDR3 DNA: TGTGCCAGCTCACCACCAGGTCTAGCGGGAGGACATGAGCAGTTCTTC
CDR3 protein: CASSPPGLAGGHEQFF

J gene: TRBJ2-7
clone size: once
V gene: TRBV18
D gene: NA
CDR3 length: 14
CDR3 DNA: TGTGCCAGCTCACCAAACGGGGACTCCTACGAGCAGTACTTC
CDR3 protein: CASSPNGDSYEQYF

J gene: TRBJ1-2
clone size: NA
V gene: TRBV11-2
D gene: TRBD1
CDR3 length: 14
CDR3 DNA: TGTGCCAGCAGCTCAGGACAGGGAGGCTATGGCTACACCTTC
CDR3 protein: CASSSGQGGYGYTF

J gene: TRBJ1-5
clone size: NA
V gene: TRBV20-1
D gene: NA
CDR3 length: 14
CDR3 DNA: TGCAGTGCTAGTGCAGAACTTGGGGGTCAGCCCCAGCATTTT
CDR3 protein: CSASAELGGQPQHF

J gene: TRBJ2-3
clone size: once
V gene: TRBV6-6
D gene: NA
CDR3 length: 12
CDR3 DNA: TGTGCCAGCAGTTCGGTTATAGATACGCAGTATTTT
CDR3 protein: CASSSVIDTQYF

J gene: TRBJ2-2
clone size: NA
V gene: TRBV7-2
D gene: NA
CDR3 length: 12
CDR3 DNA: TGTGCCAGCAGCTTAAACGGCGGGGAGCTGTTTTTT
CDR3 protein: CASSLNGGELFF

J gene: TRBJ2-5
clone size: NA
V gene: TRBV6-5
D gene: NA
CDR3 length: 15
CDR3 DNA: TGTGCCAGCAGAGCCCCGGTCGCGTACCAAGAGACCCAGTACTTC
CDR3 protein: CASRAPVAYQETQYF

J gene: TRBJ1-2
clone size: NA
V gene: TRBV6-1
D gene: NA
CDR3 length: 14
CDR3 DNA: TGTGCCAGCAGTGATTTACAGGGTCTTCATGGCTACACCTTC
CDR3 protein: CASSDLQGLHGYTF

J gene: TRBJ1-4
clone size: NA
V gene: TRBV6-5
D gene: NA
CDR3 length: 13
CDR3 DNA: TGTGCCACCAGAACATCAGCTAATGAAAAACTGTTTTTT
CDR3 protein: CATRTSANEKLFF

J gene: TRBJ1-3
clone size: NA
V gene: TRBV28
D gene: NA
CDR3 length: 15
CDR3 DNA: TGTGCCAGCAGTTTAAGGGATTTCTCTGGAAACACCATATATTTT
CDR3 protein: CASSLRDFSGNTIYF

J gene: TRBJ1-6
clone size: NA
V gene: TRBV10-3
D gene: NA
CDR3 length: 14
CDR3 DNA: TGTGCCATCAGTGAGCTGGGGGCTAGTTCACCCCTCCACTTT
CDR3 protein: CAISELGASSPLHF

J gene: TRBJ2-3
clone size: once
V gene: TRBV6-1
D gene: TRBD2
CDR3 length: 15
CDR3 DNA: TGTGCCAGCAGTGAGGCGGCGGGAGGGCCGGATACGCAGTATTTT
CDR3 protein: CASSEAAGGPDTQYF

J gene: TRBJ1-1
clone size: NA
V gene: TRBV11-2
D gene: NA
CDR3 length: 13
CDR3 DNA: TGTGCCAGCAGCTTACCCGTTTACACTGAAGCTTTCTTT
CDR3 protein: CASSLPVYTEAFF

J gene: TRBJ1-4
clone size: NA
V gene: TRBV5-8
D gene: NA
CDR3 length: 15
CDR3 DNA: TGTGCCAGCAGCCCTAGACAGGTCTCTGGTGAAAAACTGTTTTTT
CDR3 protein: CASSPRQVSGEKLFF

J gene: TRBJ2-7
clone size: NA
V gene: TRBV30
D gene: TRBD1
CDR3 length: 14
CDR3 DNA: TGTGCCTGGAGTAGAGGACAGGCCCGGCGGGAGCAGTACTTC
CDR3 protein: CAWSRGQARREQYF

J gene: TRBJ2-1
clone size: once
V gene: TRBV27
D gene: TRBD2
CDR3 length: 14
CDR3 DNA: TGTGCCAGCAGTATAAGCGGGACCTACAATGAGCAGTTCTTC
CDR3 protein: CASSISGTYNEQFF

J gene: TRBJ1-2
clone size: NA
V gene: TRBV6-2/TRBV6-3
D gene: NA
CDR3 length: 14
CDR3 DNA: TGTGCCAGCAGTTACTCGGCGACAGCGAATGGCTACACCTTC
CDR3 protein: CASSYSATANGYTF

J gene: TRBJ1-6
clone size: NA
V gene: TRBV4-3
D gene: TRBD1
CDR3 length: 17
CDR3 DNA: TGCGCCAGCAGCCCGGGACAGGCTGGGGCATATAATTCACCCCTCCACTTT
CDR3 protein: CASSPGQAGAYNSPLHF

J gene: TRBJ1-1
clone size: NA
V gene: TRBV6-1
D gene: NA
CDR3 length: 18
CDR3 DNA: TGTGCCAGCAGTGGGACCCAGGGGACCGCCGAAGAGCACACTGAAGCTTTCTTT
CDR3 protein: CASSGTQGTAEEHTEAFF

J gene: TRBJ1-2
clone size: NA
V gene: TRBV18
D gene: NA
CDR3 length: 14
CDR3 DNA: TGTGCCAGCTCACCTATCCAGGCAAGCTATGGCTACACCTTC
CDR3 protein: CASSPIQASYGYTF

J gene: TRBJ1-1
clone size: NA
V gene: TRBV5-1
D gene: NA
CDR3 length: 12
CDR3 DNA: TGCGCCAGCAGCTCCGGGACGGCTGAAGCTTTCTTT
CDR3 protein: CASSSGTAEAFF

J gene: TRBJ1-2
clone size: NA
V gene: TRBV29-1
D gene: TRBD1
CDR3 length: 13
CDR3 DNA: TGCAGCGTTGGAACAGGGGACATCTATGGCTACACCTTC
CDR3 protein: CSVGTGDIYGYTF

J gene: TRBJ2-3
clone size: NA
V gene: TRBV9
D gene: TRBD2
CDR3 length: 16
CDR3 DNA: TGTGCCAGCAGCGTAGAGGGACTAGCGGGCACAGATACGCAGTATTTT
CDR3 protein: CASSVEGLAGTDTQYF

J gene: TRBJ2-7
clone size: NA
V gene: TRBV28
D gene: TRBD1
CDR3 length: 14
CDR3 DNA: TGTGCCAGCAGTTTAATGCAGGGGGCCTACGAGCAGTACTTC
CDR3 protein: CASSLMQGAYEQYF

J gene: TRBJ1-4
clone size: NA
V gene: TRBV28
D gene: NA
CDR3 length: 12
CDR3 DNA: TGTGCCAGCAGCTCCTCGGGCGAAAAACTGTTTTTT
CDR3 protein: CASSSSGEKLFF

J gene: TRBJ1-4
clone size: NA
V gene: TRBV28
D gene: NA
CDR3 length: 16
CDR3 DNA: TGTGCCAGCAGTTTAGGCCGGACAGTTTTCAATGAAAAACTGTTTTTT
CDR3 protein: CASSLGRTVFNEKLFF

J gene: TRBJ2-3
clone size: NA
V gene: TRBV3-1/TRBV3-2
D gene: TRBD1
CDR3 length: 15
CDR3 DNA: TGTGCCAGCAGTCCGTCGGACAGGGGGCTAGATACGCAGTATTTT
CDR3 protein: CASSPSDRGLDTQYF

J gene: TRBJ1-5
clone size: NA
V gene: TRBV28
D gene: NA
CDR3 length: 19
CDR3 DNA: TGTGCCAGCAGTTTTGAAGGGCAGGGGCAACCTTATAGCAATCAGCCCCAGCATTTT
CDR3 protein: CASSFEGQGQPYSNQPQHF

J gene: TRBJ1-1
clone size: NA
V gene: TRBV6-5
D gene: NA
CDR3 length: 14
CDR3 DNA: TGTGCCACTCGGTTATTGGGAGGGAGGACTGAAGCTTTCTTT
CDR3 protein: CATRLLGGRTEAFF

J gene: TRBJ2-7
clone size: NA
V gene: TRBV7-2
D gene: TRBD2
CDR3 length: 15
CDR3 DNA: TGTGCCAGCAGCCCTAGGACTAGCGGAACCTACGAGCAGTACTTC
CDR3 protein: CASSPRTSGTYEQYF

J gene: TRBJ2-7
clone size: NA
V gene: TRBV24-1
D gene: NA
CDR3 length: 13
CDR3 DNA: TGTGCCACCAGTGGGCAAGACAGTTACGAGCAGTACTTC
CDR3 protein: CATSGQDSYEQYF

J gene: TRBJ2-3
clone size: NA
V gene: TRBV19
D gene: TRBD1
CDR3 length: 13
CDR3 DNA: TGTGCCAGCAACCGAGGGGGCGCAGATACGCAGTATTTT
CDR3 protein: CASNRGGADTQYF

J gene: TRBJ1-1
clone size: NA
V gene: TRBV5-1
D gene: NA
CDR3 length: 15
CDR3 DNA: TGCGCCAGCAGCTCCGGGGACGGACTGAACACTGAAGCTTTCTTT
CDR3 protein: CASSSGDGLNTEAFF

J gene: TRBJ2-1
clone size: NA
V gene: TRBV3-1/TRBV3-2
D gene: TRBD2
CDR3 length: 16
CDR3 DNA: TGTGCCAGCAGCCAGGGACTAGCGACTTCCTACAATGAGCAGTTCTTC
CDR3 protein: CASSQGLATSYNEQFF

J gene: TRBJ1-4
clone size: NA
V gene: TRBV2
D gene: NA
CDR3 length: 14
CDR3 DNA: TGTGCCAGCAGTACGTGGGGCGTTCACGAAAAACTGTTTTTT
CDR3 protein: CASSTWGVHEKLFF

J gene: TRBJ2-5
clone size: NA
V gene: TRBV3-1/TRBV3-2
D gene: NA
CDR3 length: 12
CDR3 DNA: TGTGCCAGCAGCCACCGGCAAGAGACCCAGTACTTC
CDR3 protein: CASSHRQETQYF

J gene: TRBJ2-7
clone size: NA
V gene: TRBV28
D gene: TRBD2
CDR3 length: 15
CDR3 DNA: TGTGCCAGCAGTTTAAGGACTAGCGGGAGAAACGAGCAGTACTTC
CDR3 protein: CASSLRTSGRNEQYF

J gene: TRBJ1-1
clone size: NA
V gene: TRBV5-1
D gene: TRBD1
CDR3 length: 15
CDR3 DNA: TGCGCCAGCAGCTCGTTACAGGGGTTGAACACTGAAGCTTTCTTT
CDR3 protein: CASSSLQGLNTEAFF

J gene: TRBJ1-2
clone size: NA
V gene: TRBV5-6
D gene: NA
CDR3 length: 13
CDR3 DNA: TGTGCCAGCAGCTTAGCAGGGGATTTTGGCTACACCTTC
CDR3 protein: CASSLAGDFGYTF

J gene: TRBJ2-1
clone size: NA
V gene: TRBV19
D gene: NA
CDR3 length: 19
CDR3 DNA: TGTGCCAGTAGTATAGGGTTATTTGGGAGGGGGGGATTTAGGAATGAGCAGTTCTTC
CDR3 protein: CASSIGLFGRGGFRNEQFF

J gene: TRBJ2-3
clone size: NA
V gene: TRBV4-2
D gene: NA
CDR3 length: 17
CDR3 DNA: TGTGCCAGCAGCCAAGAGGCTGGGGGCGCGAGCACAGATACGCAGTATTTT
CDR3 protein: CASSQEAGGASTDTQYF

J gene: TRBJ2-1
clone size: NA
V gene: TRBV5-1
D gene: NA
CDR3 length: 15
CDR3 DNA: TGCGCCAGCAGCCTTATCCCCAGCTCCTACAATGAGCAGTTCTTC
CDR3 protein: CASSLIPSSYNEQFF

J gene: TRBJ2-5
clone size: NA
V gene: TRBV28
D gene: TRBD1
CDR3 length: 14
CDR3 DNA: TGTGCCAGCAGATCGGACAGGGCTGGAGAGACCCAGTACTTC
CDR3 protein: CASRSDRAGETQYF

J gene: TRBJ1-3
clone size: NA
V gene: TRBV7-9
D gene: NA
CDR3 length: 12
CDR3 DNA: TGTGCCAGCAGCGGAACTGGAAACACCATATATTTT
CDR3 protein: CASSGTGNTIYF

J gene: TRBJ2-3
clone size: NA
V gene: TRBV29-1
D gene: TRBD1
CDR3 length: 14
CDR3 DNA: TGCAGCGTTGATTTACAGGGGGGAACAGATACGCAGTATTTT
CDR3 protein: CSVDLQGGTDTQYF

J gene: TRBJ2-1
clone size: NA
V gene: TRBV14
D gene: TRBD2
CDR3 length: 16
CDR3 DNA: TGTGCCAGCAGCCCATATAGCGGGGACGGCGGCAATGAGCAGTTCTTC
CDR3 protein: CASSPYSGDGGNEQFF

J gene: TRBJ2-1
clone size: NA
V gene: TRBV27
D gene: TRBD1
CDR3 length: 13
CDR3 DNA: TGTGCCAGCAGTTCGGGACAGTTACCCCCCCACTTCTTC
CDR3 protein: CASSSGQLPPHFF

J gene: TRBJ1-1
clone size: NA
V gene: TRBV19
D gene: NA
CDR3 length: 15
CDR3 DNA: TGTGCCAGTAGTAGCCCGGGACACCCGAACACTGAAGCTTTCTTT
CDR3 protein: CASSSPGHPNTEAFF

J gene: TRBJ2-3
clone size: NA
V gene: TRBV12-3/TRBV12-4
D gene: TRBD2
CDR3 length: 13
CDR3 DNA: TGTGCCAGCAGCGGGGGGTCAATATATACGCAGTATTTT
CDR3 protein: CASSGGSIYTQYF